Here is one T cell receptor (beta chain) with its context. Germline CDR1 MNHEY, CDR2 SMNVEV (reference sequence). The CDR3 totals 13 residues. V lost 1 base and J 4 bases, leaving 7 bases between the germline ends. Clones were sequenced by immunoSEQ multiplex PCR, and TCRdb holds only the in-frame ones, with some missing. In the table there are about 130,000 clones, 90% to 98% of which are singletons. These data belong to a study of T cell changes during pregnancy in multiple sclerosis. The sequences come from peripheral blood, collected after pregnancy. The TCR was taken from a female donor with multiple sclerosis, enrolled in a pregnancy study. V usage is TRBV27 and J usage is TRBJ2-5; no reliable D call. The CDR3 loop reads CASSLLYGETQYF. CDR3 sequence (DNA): TGTGCCAGCAGTTTATTGTACGGAGAGACCCAGTACTTC.